Listed below are T cell receptor beta chains from one sample, sequenced in a study of cytomegalovirus exposure and HLA in healthy donors. Data came from immunoSEQ multiplex PCR; TCRdb stores just in-frame clones and leaves some out. This table holds some 130,000 clones, 75% to 85% found once. Sequencing was done on a sample of PBMCs. The source of these receptors is a woman in her forties in good health and CMV-seropositive. CDR3s include the opening cysteine and the closing phenylalanine or tryptophan. The order of the fields is V gene, J gene, clone size, D gene, CDR3 DNA, CDR3 protein. D genes are given only for firm matches. Part of the rows lack a size; the others show once, few, many or a class for expanded clones.

TRBV30	TRBJ2-2	NA	NA	TGTGCCTCCCTCGGACAGACGAACACCGGGGAGCTGTTTTTT	CASLGQTNTGELFF
TRBV10-3	TRBJ1-5	NA	NA	TGTGCCATCAGTCCCGAAACTGGCGGTTGGCCCCAGCATTTT	CAISPETGGWPQHF
TRBV5-1	TRBJ2-3	NA	NA	TGCGCCAGCAGCTTGGCTGGGGGCGAAAGGAGCACAGATACGCAGTATTTT	CASSLAGGERSTDTQYF
TRBV28	TRBJ2-1	few	TRBD2	TGTGCCAGCAGTCGACTAGCGGGAGGTCCTCACAATGAGCAGTTCTTC	CASSRLAGGPHNEQFF
TRBV27	TRBJ2-1	NA	NA	TGTGCCAGCAGTTTCCCGACTAGTCGCGCGGGGAATGAGCAGTTCTTC	CASSFPTSRAGNEQFF
TRBV7-2	TRBJ2-1	once	TRBD2	TGTGCCAGCAGCTCTAAGTTAGGACTAGCGGGAGAACGGTACAATGAGCAGTTCTTC	CASSSKLGLAGERYNEQFF
TRBV27	TRBJ2-7	NA	TRBD1	TGTGCCAGCAATACCCGACAGGGTGGAGGCTACGAGCAGTACTTC	CASNTRQGGGYEQYF
TRBV10-3	TRBJ1-1	few	TRBD1	TGTGCCATCAGTGCCGGGACAGCCCGCAAGGACACTGAAGCTTTCTTT	CAISAGTARKDTEAFF
TRBV7-6	TRBJ2-3	few	TRBD2	TGTGCCAGCAGCTTAGTGGGCGGGGGGTTAAATACGCAGTATTTT	CASSLVGGGLNTQYF
TRBV5-1	TRBJ2-5	NA	TRBD2	TGCGCCAGCAGCCCCGGGACTAGCGGGAACCAAGAGACCCAGTACTTC	CASSPGTSGNQETQYF
TRBV6-1	TRBJ2-2	NA	TRBD2	TGTGCCAGCAGTGCCGGACTAGCGGGGGGGACCGGGGAGCTGTTTTTT	CASSAGLAGGTGELFF
TRBV6-4	TRBJ2-3	NA	NA	TGTGCCAGCAGTGACTCTTTTTCTGGGGGAGGTACCACAGATACGCAGTATTTT	CASSDSFSGGGTTDTQYF
TRBV11-2	TRBJ2-3	NA	TRBD1	TGTGCCAGCAGCTTAGACGTGACAGGGGCAGATACGCAGTATTTT	CASSLDVTGADTQYF
TRBV7-6	TRBJ2-2	once	NA	TGTGCCAGCAGCGGCATGAACACCGGGGAGCTGTTTTTT	CASSGMNTGELFF
TRBV4-3	TRBJ2-2	NA	TRBD1	TGCGCCAGCAGCCGAGAAACAGGGGGCGCGGACACCGGGGAGCTGTTTTTT	CASSRETGGADTGELFF
TRBV5-1	TRBJ2-7	NA	TRBD1	TGCGCCAGCAGACCCCCGGGACAGGGCGTTGGCGAGCAGTACTTC	CASRPPGQGVGEQYF
TRBV11-1	TRBJ1-1	once	TRBD1	TGTGCCAGCAGCTTACACAGACAGGGGGTAGAAGCTTTCTTT	CASSLHRQGVEAFF
TRBV4-2	TRBJ2-5	NA	TRBD2	TGTGCCAGCAGCCAAGATCCGGTGATTGGCGGGGGGGCGCGGGAGACCCAGTACTTC	CASSQDPVIGGGARETQYF
TRBV9	TRBJ1-4	NA	NA	TGTGCCAGCAGCCTGAGTGCAACTAATGAAAAACTGTTTTTT	CASSLSATNEKLFF
TRBV27	TRBJ1-3	NA	NA	TGTGCCAGCACAGCCAGACAGGTATCTGGAAACACCATATATTTT	CASTARQVSGNTIYF
TRBV9	TRBJ2-3	NA	NA	TGTGCCAGCAGCCCGGGGGGCCAAGTCACAGATACGCAGTATTTT	CASSPGGQVTDTQYF
TRBV7-9	TRBJ1-5	NA	NA	TGTGCCAGCAGCCCCCCGGGAGGAAGCAATCAGCCCCAGCATTTT	CASSPPGGSNQPQHF
TRBV2	TRBJ2-5	few	NA	TGTGCCAGCACGGCGGGACAGTCGTATTCAGAGACCCAGTACTTC	CASTAGQSYSETQYF
TRBV6-5	TRBJ2-1	NA	NA	TGTGCCAGCAGTTACGCCCCAGGGAACAATGAGCAGTTCTTC	CASSYAPGNNEQFF
TRBV7-9	TRBJ2-7	NA	TRBD1	TGTGCCAGCAGCTTAGCACGGGACAGCTCCTACGAGCAGTACTTC	CASSLARDSSYEQYF
TRBV25-1	TRBJ1-1	once	NA	TGTGCCAGCAGTGAATTGCCAGGCTTAACGGGGGCTGAAGCTTTCTTT	CASSELPGLTGAEAFF
TRBV19	TRBJ1-5	NA	TRBD1	TGTGCCAGTCTGACAGGGACCTCCAGCAATCAGCCCCAGCATTTT	CASLTGTSSNQPQHF
TRBV7-9	TRBJ1-1	NA	NA	TGTGCCAGCAGCTCCGGGGGGGGTGTCCCACCGAAGAACACTGAAGCTTTCTTT	CASSSGGGVPPKNTEAFF
TRBV5-1	TRBJ2-3	NA	TRBD2	TGCGCCAGCAGCCTAGCGGGATGGACCCGCACAGATACGCAGTATTTT	CASSLAGWTRTDTQYF
TRBV6-1	TRBJ1-5	NA	NA	TGTGCCAGCAGCCGGGACTACTCACAAAGGGCGCCCCAGCATTTT	CASSRDYSQRAPQHF
TRBV6-6	TRBJ1-5	NA	NA	TGTGCCAGCAGTTACTCGTCGGGGGATCAGCCCCAGCATTTT	CASSYSSGDQPQHF
TRBV30	TRBJ1-6	NA	NA	TGTGCCTGGAGTACGGCCGGGGTCCCAAATTCACCCCTCCACTTT	CAWSTAGVPNSPLHF
TRBV5-1	TRBJ2-1	NA	TRBD2	TGCGCCAGCAGCTTGGCCGAGCTAGCGGGGAGTTACAATGAGCAGTTCTTC	CASSLAELAGSYNEQFF
TRBV19	TRBJ2-3	NA	NA	TGTGCCAGTAGTACGAACAGGGAATTGAATACGCAGTATTTT	CASSTNRELNTQYF
TRBV27	TRBJ2-7	NA	NA	TGTGCCAGCAGTTTATCGGGCAGACACTACGAGCAGTACTTC	CASSLSGRHYEQYF
TRBV19	TRBJ2-7	NA	TRBD1	TGTGCCACCAGTGTGACAGGGGGCGAGTACGAGCAGTACTTC	CATSVTGGEYEQYF
TRBV5-1	TRBJ1-6	NA	NA	TGCGCCAGCACCTTGGACCGGGAAGATTCACCCCTCCACTTT	CASTLDREDSPLHF
TRBV30	TRBJ1-5	NA	NA	TGTGCCTGGAGTGGAGGGAATAGCAATCAGCCCCAGCATTTT	CAWSGGNSNQPQHF
TRBV28	TRBJ1-5	once	NA	TGTGCCAGCAGTTTCCCCGACAGGTTTGGCAATCAGCCCCAGCATTTT	CASSFPDRFGNQPQHF
TRBV6-7	TRBJ1-4	NA	NA	TGTGCCAGCAGTTACTTAAATCGGGAAAAACTGTTTTTT	CASSYLNREKLFF
TRBV5-4	TRBJ2-1	NA	TRBD2	TGTGCCAGCAGCTTCGGGACTAGCGGGGTCGGAGATGAGCAGTTCTTC	CASSFGTSGVGDEQFF
TRBV28	TRBJ2-1	NA	TRBD2	TGTGCCAGCAGTTGGGCTAGCGGGGGGAATGAGCAGTTCTTC	CASSWASGGNEQFF
TRBV5-4	TRBJ2-2	once	TRBD1	TGTGCCAGCAGCCCTGGGACAGTCACCGGGGAGCTGTTTTTT	CASSPGTVTGELFF
TRBV7-6	TRBJ1-5	NA	NA	TGTGCCAGCAGCTTAGGACAGGGCAATCAGCCCCAGCATTTT	CASSLGQGNQPQHF
TRBV28	TRBJ2-7	NA	NA	TGTGCCAGCAGTTCCTACTACGAGCAGTACTTC	CASSSYYEQYF
TRBV27	TRBJ2-7	few	NA	TGTGCCAGCAGTCCCGGGAAGACCTACGAGCAGTACTTC	CASSPGKTYEQYF
TRBV4-2	TRBJ1-1	NA	NA	TGTGCCAGCAGCCAAGCGGTAAACACTGAAGCTTTCTTT	CASSQAVNTEAFF
TRBV28	TRBJ1-2	once	TRBD1	TGTGCCAGTACCGGGACAGGGGTTGAGGGCTACACCTTC	CASTGTGVEGYTF
TRBV6-5	TRBJ2-2	NA	NA	TGTGCCAGCAGTTACTCCCTCACCGGGGAGCTGTTTTTT	CASSYSLTGELFF
TRBV7-2	TRBJ2-6	NA	TRBD1	TGTGCCAGCAGCTCAACCGGGACAGGAATATTCTCTGGGGCCAACGTCCTGACTTTC	CASSSTGTGIFSGANVLTF
TRBV11-2	TRBJ1-1	NA	TRBD1	TGTGCCAGCAGCTTACTACCAGGGGGTCAGCTCACTGAAGCTTTCTTT	CASSLLPGGQLTEAFF
TRBV10-3	TRBJ2-7	NA	TRBD1	TGTGCCGTCAGCAATCCGGGACAGGGCTCCTACGAGCAGTACTTC	CAVSNPGQGSYEQYF
TRBV11-3	TRBJ2-3	NA	TRBD2	TGTGCCAGCAGCGCTCGGGACTACACAGATACGCAGTATTTT	CASSARDYTDTQYF